This T cell receptor (beta chain) was captured in a study of T cell changes during pregnancy in multiple sclerosis. Libraries were prepared by immunoSEQ multiplex PCR; TCRdb keeps only in-frame clonotypes and omits some of them. The profile shows 40,000 or so clones, 91% of them singletons. V was pared by 9 bases and J by 6 bases, with 12 bases between. In germline, CDR1 is LGHNT, CDR2 FRNRAP. The length of the CDR3 is 12 residues. Sequenced here: CD8+ T cells from peripheral blood mononuclear cells, sampled in the second trimester of pregnancy. The sequence derives from a female donor with multiple sclerosis, enrolled in a pregnancy study. This chain uses TRBV12-5 with TRBJ1-3; D is uncertain. The CDR3 nucleotides are TGTGCTAGCGGAGGGATAGAAAACACCATATATTTT. It specifies CASGGIENTIYF.